The 28 T cell receptor beta chains below come from one sample, sequenced in a study of response to subunit inactivated influenza vaccine listed by TCRdb under 2018. Library construction relied on RT-PCR. TCRdb records Illumina HiSeq 2500 as the sequencer. TCRdb trimmed public reads at Q25 via fastp, called clones via MiXCR and kept in-frame beta chains. Rows with one shared CDR3 protein collapse into an entry with the most common genes and DNA. The sample yields 530,000 or so distinct CDR3 sequences; about an eighth were counted once. 10% of the sample rests with the top ten. Specimen: PBMCs from blood, collected on the day of vaccination. The receptor source for this set is a man aged 45-60 years who received an inactivated influenza vaccine. Donor details come from another sample of the same person, matched by shared clones.

The chain recombines TRBV15 with TRBJ2-3, with 8 bases identical to TRBD1. The CDR3 is 14 amino acids. The germline CDR1 and CDR2 sequences are LNHNV and YYDKDF (reference sequence). The V gene end was trimmed by 5 bases and the J gene end by 4 bases; junction bases not matched to a gene: 5. CDR3 nucleotide sequence: TGTGCCACCAGCCCAGGGGGCTGGCCAGATACGCAGTATTTT. It translates to CATSPGGWPDTQYF.

This clonotype was detected only a few times. The chain employs TRBV9 and TRBJ2-6, with 10 bases fitting TRBD1. Germline loops: CDR1 SGDLS, CDR2 YYNGEE. V was pared by 3 bases and J by 1 base, with 7 bases of the junction left unmatched. This CDR3 has 18 amino acids. For the CDR3, the DNA is TGTGCCAGCAGCGACGGACAGGGGGAGTTGTCTGGGGCCAACGTCCTGACTTTC. Amino acids: CASSDGQGELSGANVLTF.

In this sample, this clonotype turned up many times. This chain connects TRBV7-2 to TRBJ2-5; D could derive from TRBD1 or TRBD2 (5 bases each). The CDR3 length is 13 residues. Between the trimmed V and J ends, which lost 5 bases and 5 bases, there was a span of 12 bases. CDR1 and CDR2 from the germline V gene are SGHTA and FQGNSA. Written as DNA, the CDR3 is TGTGCCAGCAGCCCGAGGGACGGGGAGACCCAGTACTTC. Translating gives CASSPRDGETQYF.

The J gene is TRBJ2-7, the V gene TRBV4-2; the match to TRBD2 covers 9 bases. This CDR3 has 18 residues. Germline-derived CDR1 and CDR2 are LGHNA and YNFKEQ. Trimming cost V 0 bases and J 2 bases; bases outside gene matches: 11. The CDR3 bases are TGTGCCAGCAGCCAAGAGAGGGCTAGCGGGACGTCCGCCTACGAGCAGTACTTC. Its protein is CASSQERASGTSAYEQYF.

A few counts support this clonotype. This chain connects TRBV28 to TRBJ1-5; D possibly corresponds to TRBD1 (6 bases). The CDR3 runs 14 residues. V shed 11 bases and J shed 2 bases, with 16 bases lying between them. Germline CDR1 reads MDHEN; CDR2 reads SYDVKM. CDR3: CAGSSDSRNQPQHF. CDR3 sequence (DNA): TGTGCCGGGAGCTCGGACAGTCGCAATCAGCCCCAGCATTTT.

This clonotype was seen more than once but under ten times. The rearrangement links TRBV2 to TRBJ2-5; 7 bases align to TRBD2. With V trimmed by 6 bases and J by 4 bases, 14 bases remained unmatched. The CDR3 spans 16 residues. The V gene's germline CDR1 is SNHLY and CDR2 FYNNEI. Written as DNA, the CDR3 is TGTGCCAGCAGCCCGGGGGTAGCGGGTGGCGGAGAGACCCAGTACTTC. This sequence encodes CASSPGVAGGGETQYF.

The CDR3: CASSSSGGALSDTQYF. Here the CDR3 DNA reads TGTGCCAGCAGCAGTAGCGGGGGGGCTCTTTCGGATACGCAGTATTTT. The rearrangement links TRBV7-2 to TRBJ2-3, with 11 bases fitting TRBD2. This CDR3 region has 16 residues. Unmatched junction bases numbered 10, after V lost 5 bases and J lost 6 bases. Germline V CDR1 and CDR2: SGHTA, FQGNSA.

The sample holds a few counts of this clonotype. V and J are TRBV18 and TRBJ2-1; TRBD1 agrees at 7 bases. Germline assignment: CDR1 KGHSH and CDR2 LQKENI. This CDR3 contains 16 residues. The junction had 5 bases not matched to a gene; V was cut back by 0 bases and J by 3 bases. The CDR3 reads CASSPPQGQLYNEQFF. The CDR3 region has the DNA TGTGCCAGCTCACCACCTCAGGGACAGCTCTACAATGAGCAGTTCTTC.

This clonotype has only a few counts. This chain joins TRBV14 and TRBJ1-1; no firm D call. The germline V gene has CDR1 SGHDN and CDR2 FVKESK. V lost 0 bases, J lost 4 bases, and 9 bases lay in between. The CDR3 spans 14 residues. CDR3 nucleotide sequence: TGTGCCAGCAGCCAAGATCGTCAAAGCACTGAAGCTTTCTTT. Encoded protein: CASSQDRQSTEAFF.

The J gene is TRBJ2-1, the V gene TRBV27; 10 bases map to TRBD2. Germline V gene data show CDR1 as MNHEY and CDR2 as SMNVEV (reference sequence). Trimming removed 6 bases from V and 1 base from J; junction bases left unmatched: 6. The CDR3 runs to 16 residues. In DNA form, the CDR3 reads TGTGCCAGCAGGATACTACTAGCGGGGTCCTACAATGAGCAGTTCTTC. Translating it yields CASRILLAGSYNEQFF.

On this clonotype itself: A much larger clone lies one base from this, so it may be a read error. V gene TRBV6-5 combines with J gene TRBJ1-2, with 8 bases aligning to TRBD1. Germline V gene lookup returns CDR1 MNHEY and CDR2 SVGAGI. This CDR3 spans 13 amino acids. Here the CDR3 reads CSSSYRQGYGYTF. Written as DNA, the CDR3 is TGTTCCAGCAGTTACAGACAGGGGTATGGCTACACCTTC.

The gene calls are TRBV30 and TRBJ2-1; a weak D match, TRBD1 (6 bases). The CDR3 contains 14 residues. With 4 bases removed from V and 4 bases from J, the gap between germline ends came to 14 bases. Per germline, CDR1 GTSNPN and CDR2 SVGIG (reference sequence). The CDR3 protein is CAWNRDIRYNEQFF. The CDR3 DNA sequence: TGTGCCTGGAACCGGGACATAAGATACAATGAGCAGTTCTTC.

V is TRBV7-2 and J is TRBJ1-1; 8 positions match TRBD1. V was pared by 7 bases and J by 1 base, with 8 bases of the junction left unmatched. Germline V gene lookup returns CDR1 SGHTA and CDR2 FQGNSA. The CDR3 has 15 residues. The CDR3 sequence: CASTAIGTGNTEAFF. For the CDR3, the DNA is TGTGCCAGCACGGCTATCGGGACAGGGAACACTGAAGCTTTCTTT. Based on the CDR3 plus reference TRBV7-2 and TRBJ1-1, the full variable domain is GAGVSQSPSNKVTEKGKDVELRCDPISGHTALYWYRQSLGQGLEFLIYFQGNSAPDKSGLPSDRFSAERTGGSVSTLTIQRTQQEDSAVYLCASTAIGTGNTEAFFGQGTRLTVV.

The rearrangement joins TRBV10-3 to TRBJ1-3, with TRBD1 matching over 10 bases. The CDR3 length is 15 residues. The germline V gene has CDR1 ENHRY and CDR2 SYGVKD. Trimming removed 6 bases from V and 7 bases from J; junction bases left unmatched: 9. In DNA, the CDR3 is TGTGCCATCAGAGCGCCGGGACAGGGGTTGAACACCATATATTTT. As protein: CAIRAPGQGLNTIYF.

The CDR3, as DNA: TGCAGTGCCGCGATGCAGGGGGCGGACACCGGGGAGCTGTTTTTT. This encodes CSAAMQGADTGELFF. The chain employs TRBV20-1 and TRBJ2-2; TRBD1 matches at 8 bases. Trimming took 6 bases from V and 3 from J; bases not matched to a gene: 9. Germline CDR1 and CDR2: DFQATT and SNEGSKA (reference sequence). This CDR3 contains 15 residues.

The gene calls are TRBV7-9 and TRBJ1-1; the D gene is possibly TRBD1 (5 bases). V gave up 5 bases and J gave up 6 bases, with 13 bases separating them. The CDR3 has 13 amino acids. Germline CDR1 SEHNR, CDR2 FQNEAQ (reference sequence). The CDR3 reads CASSVDSFSEAFF. CDR3 nucleotides: TGTGCCAGCAGCGTAGACAGTTTCTCTGAAGCTTTCTTT.

This chain connects TRBV12-3 or TRBV12-4 to TRBJ1-6; D remains ambiguous. V dropped 6 bases and J dropped 4 bases, with 7 bases sitting between them. CDR3 size: 13 residues. As DNA, the CDR3 is TGTGCCAGCAGAGCGGAATATAATTCACCCCTCCACTTT. This codes for CASRAEYNSPLHF.

This clonotype was found many times. This chain connects TRBV20-1 to TRBJ1-1, with a tentative D call TRBD1 (5 bases). Germline V gene data show CDR1 as DFQATT and CDR2 as SNEGSKA (reference sequence). The CDR3 sequence is 13 residues long. V shed 3 bases and J shed 6 bases, with 14 bases lying between them. CDR3 in amino acids: CSARVGGGAEAFF. Here the CDR3 DNA reads TGCAGTGCTAGGGTCGGTGGGGGAGCTGAAGCTTTCTTT.

In regard to this clonotype: This may arise from a read error, as a much more abundant clone is one base away. V gene TRBV12-3 or TRBV12-4 combines with J gene TRBJ1-6, with D tentatively TRBD1 (6 bases). The CDR3 totals 14 residues. The CDR3 coding sequence is TGTGTCAGCAGAGGACAGTTGGAAGGTTCACCCCTCCACTTT. Translation: CVSRGQLEGSPLHF.

This clonotype occurred a few times. This sequence joins TRBV6-5 and TRBJ2-7, with 8 bases fitting TRBD1. The CDR3 has 15 residues. In germline, CDR1 is MNHEY, CDR2 SVGAGI. The ends lost 4 bases at V and 7 bases at J; junction bases unmatched: 12. In DNA form, the CDR3 reads TGTGCCAGCAGTTCCACCGGGACAGGTCGCACGGAGCAGTACTTC. Its protein is CASSSTGTGRTEQYF.

The table lists this clonotype with a few counts. The chain employs TRBV12-3 or TRBV12-4 and TRBJ1-3; TRBD1 matches at 7 bases. With 2 bases clipped from V and 2 bases from J, the junction kept 3 bases outside the gene matches. CDR3 length equals 15 residues. The CDR3, as DNA: TGTGCCAGCAGTTTAAGGACAGGAGCTGGAAACACCATATATTTT. It specifies CASSLRTGAGNTIYF.

The rearrangement uses TRBV5-1 and TRBJ2-6, with 9 nucleotides matching TRBD1. V shed 1 base and J 2 bases; nucleotides not matched to a gene: 10. CDR1 SGHRS and CDR2 YFSETQ come from the germline V gene. The length of the CDR3 is 19 residues. CDR3 residues: CASSLLLGTGIAGANVLTF. In DNA, the CDR3 is TGCGCCAGCAGCTTGTTGTTAGGGACAGGGATTGCTGGGGCCAACGTCCTGACTTTC.

This clonotype was recorded at least ten times. The chain uses TRBV20-1 and TRBJ1-1; no clear D gene. CDR1 DFQATT and CDR2 SNEGSKA come from the germline V gene (reference sequence). The CDR3 spans 14 residues. V dropped 5 bases and J dropped 1 base, with 14 bases sitting between them. CDR3 protein: CSARKGSGNTEAFF. CDR3 coding DNA: TGCAGTGCTCGAAAGGGTTCAGGGAACACTGAAGCTTTCTTT.

The chain has TRBV4-2 and TRBJ2-3; D might be TRBD2 (6 bases). Between the trimmed V and J ends, which lost 1 base and 1 base, there was a span of 15 bases. CDR1 and CDR2 from the germline V gene are LGHNA and YNFKEQ. The CDR3 loop spans 17 amino acids. The CDR3 DNA reads as TGTGCCAGCAGCCAAGGAGCGGGCCCCGAGGGCACAGATACGCAGTATTTT. This codes for CASSQGAGPEGTDTQYF.

This clonotype was observed many times. The chain joins TRBV7-8 to TRBJ1-1; TRBD1 matches at 10 bases. CDR1 and CDR2 from the germline V gene are SGHVS and FQNEAQ. CDR3 length: 15 amino acids. With 3 bases clipped from V and 1 base from J, the junction kept 2 bases outside the gene matches. The CDR3 DNA is TGTGCCAGCAGCTTGGGACAGGGGACGAACACTGAAGCTTTCTTT. Its translation is CASSLGQGTNTEAFF.

This clonotype was seen a few times. V usage is TRBV5-1 and J usage is TRBJ2-7, with TRBD2 matching 8 bases. After removal of 4 bases from V and 0 bases from J, the junction contained 6 bases not matched to a gene. Per the germline V gene, CDR1 is SGHRS and CDR2 is YFSETQ. The CDR3 is 15 residues long. The CDR3 is CASSGSGGYSYEQYF. The CDR3 bases are TGCGCCAGCAGCGGCAGCGGGGGATACTCCTACGAGCAGTACTTC.

V is TRBV28 and J is TRBJ2-3; D perhaps matches TRBD2 (6 bases). The germline gives CDR1 MDHEN, CDR2 SYDVKM. The CDR3 sequence is 16 residues long. Between the trimmed V and J ends, which lost 2 bases and 6 bases, there was a span of 18 bases. The CDR3 nucleotides read TGTGCCAGCAGTTTAGGCGCGGACTATCGGGGGGATACGCAGTATTTT. Amino acid sequence: CASSLGADYRGDTQYF.

This clonotype was counted a few times. This chain uses TRBV7-9 with TRBJ2-5, with TRBD2 as a possible D gene (5 bases). V lost 3 bases to trimming and J lost 5 bases, with 13 bases between them. This CDR3 spans 14 amino acids. CDR1 is SEHNR, CDR2 FQNEAQ, per germline (reference sequence). Here the CDR3 reads CASSFGGVVETQYF. CDR3 coding DNA: TGTGCCAGCAGCTTTGGAGGCGTAGTCGAGACCCAGTACTTC.